This TCR beta chain was documented in a study of shared clonotypes between healthy human individuals. Study-wide results and limits: Clonotype sharing across several donors was observed for around 5% of naive CD4 clonotypes. Researchers sampled blood only, noting tissue repertoires likely differ.

With respect to this clone: The antigen remains undetermined.

Libraries were prepared by immunoSEQ multiplex PCR; TCRdb keeps only in-frame clonotypes and omits some of them. The profile shows 900,000 to 1,200,000 clones, around 82% of them singletons. The germline CDR1 and CDR2 sequences are GTSNPN and SVGIG (reference sequence). The CDR3 has 14 amino acids. The junction had 7 bases not matched to a gene; V was cut back by 4 bases and J by 8 bases. This chain links TRBV30 with TRBJ1-4, with TRBD1 matching over 10 bases. The receptor was isolated from a man between 18 and 35 years old in good health. Some clones in this sample may be carry-over from other donors' samples. The sequenced sample consisted of memory CD4+ T cells from PBMCs. Subset indicated: CD45RA-negative fraction. CDR3 loop: CAWTAGTGDEKLFF. The CDR3 DNA reads as TGTGCCTGGACCGCCGGGACAGGGGACGAAAAACTGTTTTTT.